A single sample gave rise to the 26 T cell receptor beta chains below, sequenced in a study of CD8 T cells in Susac syndrome. Random hexamers were used to reverse transcribe an amount of roughly 0.5 to 1 ug RNA. One entry per CDR3 protein, called by TCRdb with MiXCR from the immunoSEQ multiplex PCR reads. The sample shows under 250,000 distinct CDR3 sequences, 94% of them seen only once. The sequencing input was CD4+ T cells from PBMCs. The receptor set was obtained from a human donor with Susac syndrome.

The chain combines TRBV19 with TRBJ1-5; 7 bases are shared with TRBD1. After removal of 10 bases from V and 0 bases from J, the junction contained 9 bases not matched to a gene. The CDR3 totals 15 residues. Germline values: CDR1 LNHDA, CDR2 SQIVND (reference sequence). CDR3 loop: CATRQGIYSNQPQHF. As DNA, the CDR3 is TGTGCCACTCGACAGGGAATCTATAGCAATCAGCCCCAGCATTTT.

The count of this clonotype is one. This chain links TRBV6-5 with TRBJ1-4; D is uncertain. Germline V lookup: CDR1 MNHEY, CDR2 SVGAGI. The CDR3 contains 16 residues. With 0 bases removed from V and 6 bases from J, the gap between germline ends came to 14 bases. The CDR3 region is CASSYSNLGFHEKLFF. The CDR3 DNA reads as TGTGCCAGCAGTTACTCGAATTTAGGGTTCCATGAAAAACTGTTTTTT.

The V gene is TRBV24-1, the J gene TRBJ2-1; the D gene is possibly TRBD1 (6 bases). The germline CDR1 and CDR2 sequences are KGHDR and SFDVKD. V lost 6 bases and J 9 bases, leaving 20 bases between the germline ends. This CDR3 region has 15 residues. The CDR3 DNA follows: TGTGCCACCAGTAAAGATACAGGGTCGGTCAGTGAGCAGTTCTTC. It encodes CATSKDTGSVSEQFF.

The chain recombines TRBV20-1 with TRBJ1-1; D not resolved. The CDR3 covers 11 residues. V was trimmed by 3 bases and J by 1 base, leaving 3 bases between them. CDR1 is DFQATT and CDR2 is SNEGSKA in the germline V gene (reference sequence). In nucleotides, the CDR3 is TGCAGTGCTAGCAGGAACACTGAAGCTTTCTTT. This codes for CSASRNTEAFF.

This chain connects TRBV15 to TRBJ2-1; D is unresolved. Germline assignment: CDR1 LNHNV and CDR2 YYDKDF (reference sequence). V dropped 6 bases and J dropped 6 bases, with 12 bases sitting between them. The CDR3 is 13 residues long. CDR3 DNA: TGTGCCACCAGTCCCCTTGCGGTCAATGAGCAGTTCTTC. Protein product: CATSPLAVNEQFF.

V is TRBV5-1 and J is TRBJ2-1; perhaps D is TRBD1 or TRBD2 (5 bases each). This CDR3 has 15 amino acids. Trimming removed 0 bases at V and 9 bases at J, with 16 bases between. Germline V CDR1 and CDR2: SGHRS, YFSETQ. CDR3 protein: CASSLGVVEGSEQFF. The DNA of the CDR3 is TGCGCCAGCAGCTTGGGAGTGGTTGAGGGGAGTGAGCAGTTCTTC.

This clonotype was observed once. The chain joins TRBV7-3 to TRBJ2-1; the D gene is possibly TRBD2 (6 bases). Per the germline V gene, CDR1 is SGHTA and CDR2 is FQGTGA. V was clipped by 8 bases and J by 7 bases, with 15 bases between them. This CDR3 is built from 13 residues. The CDR3 sequence is CASGGASGNEQFF. CDR3 coding DNA: TGTGCCAGCGGCGGGGCCTCTGGGAATGAGCAGTTCTTC.

The CDR3 coding sequence is TGTGCCAGCAGTTACTCTAGGGGGGCAGGCACAGATACGCAGTATTTT. It specifies CASSYSRGAGTDTQYF. The J gene is TRBJ2-3, the V gene TRBV6-6; TRBD1 or TRBD2 may be the D gene (6 bases each). V lost 0 bases and J 1 base, leaving 11 bases between the germline ends. The length of the CDR3 is 16 residues. Germline-derived CDR1 and CDR2 are MNHNY and SVGAGI (reference sequence).

This rearrangement joins TRBV27 to TRBJ2-1; 7 bases are shared with TRBD1. The CDR3 is 17 residues long. Germline lookup yields CDR1 MNHEY and CDR2 SMNVEV (reference sequence). V dropped 7 bases and J dropped 0; count of bases not matched to a gene: 12. DNA for the CDR3: TGTGCCAGCACCACTTGGACAGGCTGGAGCTCCTACAATGAGCAGTTCTTC. Amino acids: CASTTWTGWSSYNEQFF.

The chain carries TRBV6-5 and TRBJ1-2, with 7 bases that match TRBD1. With 5 bases clipped from V and 6 bases from J, the junction kept 9 bases outside the gene matches. Germline V gene lookup returns CDR1 MNHEY and CDR2 SVGAGI. The CDR3 consists of 14 residues. The CDR3 sequence: CASSQGEDDDGYTF. As DNA, the CDR3 is TGTGCCAGCAGTCAGGGGGAGGATGACGATGGCTACACCTTC.

The V gene is TRBV28, the J gene TRBJ1-1; maybe TRBD1 (6 bases). Trimming took off 7 bases at V and 3 bases at J, with 24 bases between the two ends. The germline gives CDR1 MDHEN, CDR2 SYDVKM. The CDR3 is made up of 17 amino acids. The CDR3: CASTNRGGGRADTEAFF. The CDR3 DNA is TGTGCCAGCACGAACCGGGGTGGGGGCAGGGCGGACACTGAAGCTTTCTTT.

The V gene is TRBV30, the J gene TRBJ2-3; weak D call: TRBD1 (7 bases). The CDR3 contains 15 residues. Germline CDR1 reads GTSNPN; CDR2 reads SVGIG (reference sequence). V was cut by 0 bases and J by 5 bases, with 15 bases left in between. The CDR3 loop reads CAWSVRGRGVDTQYF. DNA of the CDR3: TGTGCCTGGAGTGTACGTGGCAGGGGGGTAGATACGCAGTATTTT.

V and J are TRBV3-1 and TRBJ2-7; 10 nucleotides line up with TRBD1. Losses at the gene ends were 6 bases for V and 4 bases for J; bases not matched to a gene: 6. The CDR3 runs to 14 residues. Germline V lookup: CDR1 LGHDT, CDR2 YNNKEL (reference sequence). Written as DNA, the CDR3 is TGTGCCAGCAGTCTCGGGACAGGGGAATACGAGCAGTACTTC. Protein: CASSLGTGEYEQYF.

The rearrangement links TRBV20-1 to TRBJ2-1; D might be TRBD2 (5 bases). V lost 6 bases, J lost 0 bases, and 9 bases lay in between. Germline CDR1 reads DFQATT; CDR2 reads SNEGSKA (reference sequence). The CDR3 is made up of 13 amino acids. The DNA of the CDR3 is TGCAGTGCCCGGACTCCCTCCTACAATGAGCAGTTCTTC. It translates to CSARTPSYNEQFF.

The gene calls are TRBV19 and TRBJ2-6, with TRBD1 as a possible D gene (6 bases). This CDR3 is built from 15 residues. Germline CDR1 LNHDA, CDR2 SQIVND (reference sequence). V was cut by 5 bases and J by 4 bases, with 12 bases left in between. CDR3 nucleotides: TGTGCCAGTAGTTCCTCAGGGGAGGGGGCCAACGTCCTGACTTTC. This translates into CASSSSGEGANVLTF. Supplemented by reference TRBV19 and TRBJ2-6, the full variable domain reads DGGITQSPKYLFRKEGQNVTLSCEQNLNHDAMYWYRQDPGQGLRLIYYSQIVNDFQKGDIAEGYSVSREKKESFPLTVTSAQKNPTAFYLCASSSSGEGANVLTFGAGSRLTVL.

This clonotype was detected only once. The chain combines TRBV6-5 with TRBJ1-5; the D gene is possibly TRBD1 (5 bases). Trimming shortened V by 2 bases and J by 3 bases, and 11 bases separated the two germline ends. The germline CDR1 and CDR2 sequences are MNHEY and SVGAGI. This CDR3 is built from 15 residues. CDR3 sequence (DNA): TGTGCCAGCAGTTACGGAGGGGCTAACAATCAGCCCCAGCATTTT. Encoded protein: CASSYGGANNQPQHF.

The chain carries TRBV19 and TRBJ1-2, with D possibly TRBD1 on 6 matching bases. Germline CDR1 LNHDA, CDR2 SQIVND (reference sequence). This CDR3 spans 16 amino acids. The ends were cut back, 6 bases at V and 0 bases at J, with 17 bases in the middle. The CDR3, as DNA: TGTGCCAGTAGGCCCGGGGGGCGCTCCGCTAACTATGGCTACACCTTC. Amino acids: CASRPGGRSANYGYTF.

This chain links TRBV19 with TRBJ1-6; 7 bases match TRBD1. The CDR3 is 16 amino acids. Looked up from germline, CDR1 is LNHDA and CDR2 is SQIVND (reference sequence). J was trimmed by 4 bases and V by 7 bases; bases with no gene match: 10. DNA for the CDR3: TGTGCCAGTATCCAGACCGGGACAGAATATAATTCACCCCTCCACTTT. Translated: CASIQTGTEYNSPLHF. Full variable domain (missing parts from reference TRBV19 and TRBJ1-6): DGGITQSPKYLFRKEGQNVTLSCEQNLNHDAMYWYRQDPGQGLRLIYYSQIVNDFQKGDIAEGYSVSREKKESFPLTVTSAQKNPTAFYLCASIQTGTEYNSPLHFGNGTRLTVT.

This chain uses TRBV7-9 with TRBJ1-2; 8 nucleotides match TRBD1. The ends lost 3 bases at V and 8 bases at J; junction bases unmatched: 14. The germline gives CDR1 SEHNR, CDR2 FQNEAQ (reference sequence). CDR3 length: 16 residues. CDR3 sequence: CASSFLRQGYLDGYTF. The CDR3 nucleotides are TGTGCCAGCAGCTTCTTACGACAGGGGTACCTGGACGGCTACACCTTC.

The chain is built from TRBV7-2 and TRBJ2-3; D might be TRBD1 (5 bases). The CDR3 spans 14 residues. Trimming left V 2 bases short and J 4 bases short, with 10 bases between. Germline CDR1 is SGHTA and CDR2 is FQGNSA. CDR3 residues: CASSLRGRPDTQYF. The CDR3 nucleotides are TGTGCCAGCAGCTTAAGGGGCAGGCCAGATACGCAGTATTTT. Based on the CDR3 plus reference TRBV7-2 and TRBJ2-3, the full variable domain is GAGVSQSPSNKVTEKGKDVELRCDPISGHTALYWYRQSLGQGLEFLIYFQGNSAPDKSGLPSDRFSAERTGGSVSTLTIQRTQQEDSAVYLCASSLRGRPDTQYFGPGTRLTVL.

CDR3: CSASPSGRTDTQYF. The CDR3 coding sequence is TGCAGTGCTAGTCCTAGCGGGCGCACAGATACGCAGTATTTT. The chain uses TRBV20-1 and TRBJ2-3, with 8 nucleotides matching TRBD2. This CDR3 region has 14 residues. In germline, CDR1 is DFQATT, CDR2 SNEGSKA (reference sequence). The junction had 3 bases not matched to a gene; V was cut back by 3 bases and J by 1 base.

The chain combines TRBV29-1 with TRBJ2-5, with D hard to call. Germline V gives CDR1 SQVTM, CDR2 ANQGSEA. The V end was cut by 4 bases, the J end by 1 base, with 7 bases between. This CDR3 region has 12 residues. This chain's CDR3 is CSVARLQETQYF. The CDR3 nucleotides are TGCAGCGTTGCACGCCTCCAAGAGACCCAGTACTTC.

V and J are TRBV12-3 or TRBV12-4 and TRBJ2-7; perhaps TRBD1 as D (6 bases). Trimming pared 1 base from V and 2 bases from J, leaving 12 bases between. The CDR3 spans 15 residues. The CDR3: CASSLGGQGTYEQYF. CDR3 DNA sequence: TGTGCCAGCAGTTTAGGGGGGCAGGGCACCTACGAGCAGTACTTC.

This chain connects TRBV9 to TRBJ1-2; weak D call: TRBD1 (5 bases). The germline V gene encodes CDR1 SGDLS and CDR2 YYNGEE. Trimming removed 2 bases at V and 0 bases at J, with 8 bases between. The CDR3 runs to 14 residues. The CDR3 DNA follows: TGTGCCAGCAGCGTGACAGATACTAACTATGGCTACACCTTC. This gives the protein CASSVTDTNYGYTF. The whole variable domain, filled in from reference TRBV9 and TRBJ1-2, reads DSGVTQTPKHLITATGQRVTLRCSPRSGDLSVYWYQQSLDQGLQFLIQYYNGEERAKGNILERFSAQQFPDLHSELNLSSLELGDSALYFCASSVTDTNYGYTFGSGTRLTVV.

The chain employs TRBV20-1 and TRBJ2-4, with 8 bases matching TRBD1. The junction had 6 bases not matched to a gene; V was cut back by 5 bases and J by 0 bases. This CDR3 has 15 residues. Germline assignment: CDR1 DFQATT and CDR2 SNEGSKA (reference sequence). The CDR3 protein is CSALGQALAKNIQYF. The CDR3 DNA is TGCAGTGCTCTGGGACAGGCCCTAGCCAAAAACATTCAGTACTTC.

This chain connects TRBV29-1 to TRBJ1-1, with 9 bases fitting TRBD1. The V segment lost 6 bases and the J segment 5 bases; nucleotides outside the gene matches: 7. Germline lookup yields CDR1 SQVTM and CDR2 ANQGSEA. There are 13 residues in the CDR3. In nucleotides, the CDR3 is TGCAGCGTCCAACAGGGGGCGAAAACTGAAGCTTTCTTT. Translating it yields CSVQQGAKTEAFF.